One T cell receptor beta chain is described in this entry. It has no known antigen specificity. Base-call qualities are not available, and no considerably larger clone is one nucleotide away. Measured from the cysteine to the phenylalanine, the CDR3 is 16 residues long. Only CDR3 DNA is held: 48 bases, read in frame from base 1. TCRbeta CDR3 regions were amplified from genomic DNA by means of the immunoSEQ Assay, a bias-controlled multiplex PCR. The paper's data handling went like this. The number of nucleated cells in each sample was estimated from the amplification of reference gene primers within the assay. To quantify the absolute abundance of each unique TCRbeta CDR3 rearrangement, sequence reads were collapsed and filtered. For each sample, productive Simpson clonality was calculated by taking the square root of Simpson's diversity index across productive rearrangements. TCRdb took this table from immuneACCESS and kept in-frame rearrangements with V and J called. Such tables lack part of the clones; where checked against another copy, unresolved V genes explain under half of the gap, and the rest is unexplained. Clone size and V and J calls were adopted from that table, with D and trimming inferred from the DNA. This sample holds about 220,000 clones; roughly 90% were observed only once. About 4% of the sample rests with the top ten.

The record originates from a study of blood T cell repertoires in COVID-19 (dated by TCRdb to 2018 to 2021). For the study in its entirety: Samples from collaborators originated in the United States, Italy and Spain and spanned both the acute and convalescent phases of COVID-19. The dataset comprised deeply sampled blood TCRbeta repertoires from subjects exposed to, actively infected with, or recovered from COVID-19. The prospective study material was composed of cDNA or gDNA derived from T cells, B-cell-depleted T cells, or PBMCs. The repertoires were released in a freely available public database intended as a resource for research on the immune response to SARS-CoV-2. Where HLA class I and class II types were available, the types were taken from metadata supplied by the sample provider, not from assay-based typing. The samples were drawn from the first 160 participants of the ongoing ImmuneRACE study and from over a thousand subjects provided by 6 global collaborators. A de-identified subject ID, COVID-19 status, age in years and sex were almost always included in the sample metadata.

Participants in the prospective study were enrolled through a virtual design, were aged about 18 to 90 years, and lived in about two dozen United States geographic areas. In the prospective study, cohorts were assigned on the basis of participant-reported clinical history obtained from a screening survey and a study questionnaire. Each participant in the prospective study had whole blood, serum and a nasopharyngeal or oropharyngeal swab collected by mobile phlebotomists. Over a roughly two-month period, participants in the prospective study had the option of providing additional blood draws and questionnaires. Blood samples from the prospective study were shipped frozen or at room temperature prior to DNA extraction. Results the study describes overall, beyond this receptor: The amount of clinical and demographic metadata varied by source and participant and was provided uncurated.

The TCR originated in a woman aged 40 to 49 with acute COVID-19. The chain employs TRBV21-1 and TRBJ2-5; TRBD1 was called by the table and not checked on the DNA. TRBV21-1 is marked as a pseudogene. Sequenced: PBMCs or T cells enriched from blood (not recorded which). The sequenced DNA is TGTGCCAGCAGCAAAGCGTGGCACAGGGGGCAAGAGACCCAGTACTTC. It translates to CASSKAWHRGQETQYF.